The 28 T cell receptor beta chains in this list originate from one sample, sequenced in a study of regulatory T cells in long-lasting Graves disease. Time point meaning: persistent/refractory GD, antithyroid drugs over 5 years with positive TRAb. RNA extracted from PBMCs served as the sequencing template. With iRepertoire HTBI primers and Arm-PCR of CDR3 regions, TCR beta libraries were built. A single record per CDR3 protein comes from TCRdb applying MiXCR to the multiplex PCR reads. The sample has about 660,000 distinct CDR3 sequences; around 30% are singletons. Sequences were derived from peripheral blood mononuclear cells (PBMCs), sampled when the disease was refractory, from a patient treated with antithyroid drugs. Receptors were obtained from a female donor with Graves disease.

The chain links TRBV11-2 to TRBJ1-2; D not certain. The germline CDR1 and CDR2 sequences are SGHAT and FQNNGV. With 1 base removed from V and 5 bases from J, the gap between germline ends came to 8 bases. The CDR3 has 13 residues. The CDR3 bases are TGTGCCAGCAGCTTAGGGCACCTTTATGGCTACACCTTC. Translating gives CASSLGHLYGYTF.

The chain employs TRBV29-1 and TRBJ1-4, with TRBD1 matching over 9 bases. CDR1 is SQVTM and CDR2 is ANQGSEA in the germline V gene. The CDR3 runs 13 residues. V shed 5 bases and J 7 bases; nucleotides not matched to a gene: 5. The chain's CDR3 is CSVSDRGGEKLFF. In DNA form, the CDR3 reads TGCAGCGTTTCCGACAGGGGGGGTGAAAAACTGTTTTTT.

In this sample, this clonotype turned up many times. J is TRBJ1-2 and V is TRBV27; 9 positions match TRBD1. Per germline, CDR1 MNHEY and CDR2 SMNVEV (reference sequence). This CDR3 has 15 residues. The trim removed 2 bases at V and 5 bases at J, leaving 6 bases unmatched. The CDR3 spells CASSLGSGQGYGYTF. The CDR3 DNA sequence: TGTGCCAGCAGTTTAGGTTCGGGACAGGGATATGGCTACACCTTC.

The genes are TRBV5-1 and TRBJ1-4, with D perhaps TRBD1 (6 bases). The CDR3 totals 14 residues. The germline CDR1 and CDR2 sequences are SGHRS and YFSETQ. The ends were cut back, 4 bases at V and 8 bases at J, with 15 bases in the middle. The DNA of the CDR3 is TGCGCCAGCAGCCCCCAGGGGAGGCAGGAAAAACTGTTTTTT. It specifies CASSPQGRQEKLFF.

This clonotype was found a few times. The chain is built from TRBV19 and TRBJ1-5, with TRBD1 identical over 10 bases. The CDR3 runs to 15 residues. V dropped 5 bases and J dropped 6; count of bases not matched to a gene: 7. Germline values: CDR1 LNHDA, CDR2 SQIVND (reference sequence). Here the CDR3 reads CASSSGTGVSQPQHF. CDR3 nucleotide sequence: TGTGCCAGTAGTTCCGGGACAGGGGTCTCTCAGCCCCAGCATTTT.

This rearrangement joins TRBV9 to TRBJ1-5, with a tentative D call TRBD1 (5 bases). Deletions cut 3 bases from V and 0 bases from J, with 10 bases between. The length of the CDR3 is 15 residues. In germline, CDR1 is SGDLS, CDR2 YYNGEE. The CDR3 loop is CASSEGTDSNQPQHF. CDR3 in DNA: TGTGCCAGCAGCGAGGGGACGGATAGCAATCAGCCCCAGCATTTT.

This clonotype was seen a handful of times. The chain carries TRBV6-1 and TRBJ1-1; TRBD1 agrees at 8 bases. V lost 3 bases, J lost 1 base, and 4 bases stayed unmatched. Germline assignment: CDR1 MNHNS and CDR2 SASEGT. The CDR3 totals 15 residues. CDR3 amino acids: CASSDRQGKNTEAFF. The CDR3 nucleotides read TGTGCCAGCAGTGACAGACAGGGGAAGAACACTGAAGCTTTCTTT.

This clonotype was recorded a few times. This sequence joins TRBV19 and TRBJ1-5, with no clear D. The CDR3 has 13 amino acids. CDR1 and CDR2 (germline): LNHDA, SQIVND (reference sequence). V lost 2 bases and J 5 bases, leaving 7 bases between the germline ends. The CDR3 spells CASSILGDQPQHF. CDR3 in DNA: TGTGCCAGTAGTATACTGGGCGATCAGCCCCAGCATTTT. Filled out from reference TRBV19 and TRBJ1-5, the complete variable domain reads DGGITQSPKYLFRKEGQNVTLSCEQNLNHDAMYWYRQDPGQGLRLIYYSQIVNDFQKGDIAEGYSVSREKKESFPLTVTSAQKNPTAFYLCASSILGDQPQHFGDGTRLSIL.

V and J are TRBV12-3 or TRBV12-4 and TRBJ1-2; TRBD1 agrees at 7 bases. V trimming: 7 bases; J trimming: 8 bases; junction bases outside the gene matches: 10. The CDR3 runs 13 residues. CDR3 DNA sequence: TGTGCCAGCAAGATCGACAGGGTGGGGGGCTACACCTTC. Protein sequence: CASKIDRVGGYTF.

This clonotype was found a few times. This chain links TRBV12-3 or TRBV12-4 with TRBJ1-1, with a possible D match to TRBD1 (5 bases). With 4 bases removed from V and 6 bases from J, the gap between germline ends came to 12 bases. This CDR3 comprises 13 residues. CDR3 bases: TGTGCCAGCAGTTACGGGGGAGGGTCTGAAGCTTTCTTT. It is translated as CASSYGGGSEAFF.

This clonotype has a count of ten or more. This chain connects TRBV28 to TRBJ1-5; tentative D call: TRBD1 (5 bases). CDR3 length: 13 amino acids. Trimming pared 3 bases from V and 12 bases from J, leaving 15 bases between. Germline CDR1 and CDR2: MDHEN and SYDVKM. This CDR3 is CASSLASQGDQHF. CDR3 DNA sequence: TGTGCCAGCAGTTTGGCTAGTCAGGGCGACCAGCATTTT.

This chain's CDR3 is CASCPGTYTGELFF. CDR3 DNA: TGTGCCAGCTGCCCCGGGACTTACACCGGGGAGCTGTTTTTT. This sequence joins TRBV27 and TRBJ2-2, with D perhaps matching TRBD2 (6 bases). The ends were cut back, 8 bases at V and 3 bases at J, with 13 bases in the middle. The CDR3 is 14 amino acids. Germline lookup yields CDR1 MNHEY and CDR2 SMNVEV (reference sequence).

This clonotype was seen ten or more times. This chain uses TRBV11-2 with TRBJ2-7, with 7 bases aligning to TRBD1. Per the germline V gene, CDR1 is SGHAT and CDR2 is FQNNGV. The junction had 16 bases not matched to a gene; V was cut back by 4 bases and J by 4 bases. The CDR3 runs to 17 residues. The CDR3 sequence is CASSSDSGQGVWYEQYF. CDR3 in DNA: TGTGCCAGCAGCTCCGACTCGGGGCAGGGGGTCTGGTACGAGCAGTACTTC.

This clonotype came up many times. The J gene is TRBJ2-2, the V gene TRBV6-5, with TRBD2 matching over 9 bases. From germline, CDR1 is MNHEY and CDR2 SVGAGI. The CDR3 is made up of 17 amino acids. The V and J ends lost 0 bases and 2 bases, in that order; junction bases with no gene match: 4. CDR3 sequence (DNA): TGTGCCAGCAGTTACTCAGCTAGCGGGGCCAACACCGGGGAGCTGTTTTTT. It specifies CASSYSASGANTGELFF.

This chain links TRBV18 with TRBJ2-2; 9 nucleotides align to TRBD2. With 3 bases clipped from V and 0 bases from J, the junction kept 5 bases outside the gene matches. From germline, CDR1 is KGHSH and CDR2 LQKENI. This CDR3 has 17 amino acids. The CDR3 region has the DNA TGTGCCAGCTCACCTAATGCGGGAGGGGCGAACACCGGGGAGCTGTTTTTT. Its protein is CASSPNAGGANTGELFF.

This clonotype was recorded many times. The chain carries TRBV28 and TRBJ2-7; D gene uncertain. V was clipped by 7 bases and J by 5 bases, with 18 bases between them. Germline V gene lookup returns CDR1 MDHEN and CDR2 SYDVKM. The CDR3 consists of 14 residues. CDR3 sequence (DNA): TGTGCCAGCACCGAGACGGGCCTGGGCGACGAGCAGTACTTC. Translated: CASTETGLGDEQYF.

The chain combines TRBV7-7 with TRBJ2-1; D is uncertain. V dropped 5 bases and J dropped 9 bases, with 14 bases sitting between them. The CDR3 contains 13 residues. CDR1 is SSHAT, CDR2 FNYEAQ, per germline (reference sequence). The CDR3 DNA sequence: TGTGCCAGCAGCGACCGGTGGGGTACTGAGCAGTTCTTC. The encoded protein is CASSDRWGTEQFF.

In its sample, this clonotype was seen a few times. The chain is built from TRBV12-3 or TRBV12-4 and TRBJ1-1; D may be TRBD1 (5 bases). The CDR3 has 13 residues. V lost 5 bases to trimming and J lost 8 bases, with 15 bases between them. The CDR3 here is CASSRGVFTEAFF. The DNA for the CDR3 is TGTGCCAGCAGTCGAGGGGTCTTCACAGAAGCTTTCTTT.

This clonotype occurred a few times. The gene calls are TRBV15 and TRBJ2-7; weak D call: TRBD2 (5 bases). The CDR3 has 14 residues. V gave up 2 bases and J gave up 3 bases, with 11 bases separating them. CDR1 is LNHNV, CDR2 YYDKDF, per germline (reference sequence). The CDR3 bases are TGTGCCACCAGCAGAAGGACTGGGAACTACGAGCAGTACTTC. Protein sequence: CATSRRTGNYEQYF.

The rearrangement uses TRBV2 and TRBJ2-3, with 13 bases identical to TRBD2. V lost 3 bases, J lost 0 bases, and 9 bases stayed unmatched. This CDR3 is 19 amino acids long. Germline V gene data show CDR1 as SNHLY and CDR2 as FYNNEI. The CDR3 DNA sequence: TGTGCCAGCAGTGATTGGACTAGCGGGAGCGCCTCGAGCACAGATACGCAGTATTTT. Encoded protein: CASSDWTSGSASSTDTQYF.

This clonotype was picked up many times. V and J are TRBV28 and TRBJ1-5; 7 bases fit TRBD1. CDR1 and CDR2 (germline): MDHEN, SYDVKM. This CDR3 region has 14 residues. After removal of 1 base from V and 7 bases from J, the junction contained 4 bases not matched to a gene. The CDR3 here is CASSLSTGTQPQHF. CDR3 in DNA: TGTGCCAGCAGTTTATCGACAGGGACACAGCCCCAGCATTTT.

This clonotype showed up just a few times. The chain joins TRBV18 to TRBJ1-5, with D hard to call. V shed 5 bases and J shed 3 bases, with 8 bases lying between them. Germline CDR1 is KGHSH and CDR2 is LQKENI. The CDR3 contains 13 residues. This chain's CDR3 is CASSIGHNQPQHF. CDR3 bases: TGTGCCAGCTCAATTGGTCACAATCAGCCCCAGCATTTT. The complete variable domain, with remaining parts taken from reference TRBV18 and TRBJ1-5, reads NAGVMQNPRHLVRRRGQEARLRCSPMKGHSHVYWYRQLPEEGLKFMVYLQKENIIDESGMPKERFSAEFPKEGPSILRIQQVVRGDSAAYFCASSIGHNQPQHFGDGTRLSIL.

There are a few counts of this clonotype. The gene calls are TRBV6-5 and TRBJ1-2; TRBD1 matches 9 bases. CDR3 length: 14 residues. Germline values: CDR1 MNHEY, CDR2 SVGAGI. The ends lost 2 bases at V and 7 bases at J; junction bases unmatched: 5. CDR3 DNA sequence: TGTGCCAGCAGTTACGACAGGGGGTTTTCTGGCTACACCTTC. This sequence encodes CASSYDRGFSGYTF.

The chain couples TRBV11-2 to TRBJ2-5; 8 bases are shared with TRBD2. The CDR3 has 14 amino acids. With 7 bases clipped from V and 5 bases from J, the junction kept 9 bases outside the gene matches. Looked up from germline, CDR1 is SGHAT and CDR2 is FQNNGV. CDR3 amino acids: CASTRISGTETQYF. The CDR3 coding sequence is TGTGCCAGCACCCGGATTAGCGGGACCGAGACCCAGTACTTC.

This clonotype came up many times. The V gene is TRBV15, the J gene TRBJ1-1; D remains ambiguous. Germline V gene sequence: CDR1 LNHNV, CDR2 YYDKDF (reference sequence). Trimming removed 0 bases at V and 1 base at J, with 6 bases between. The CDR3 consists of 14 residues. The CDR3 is CATSRDFGNTEAFF. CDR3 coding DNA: TGTGCCACCAGCAGAGATTTTGGGAACACTGAAGCTTTCTTT.

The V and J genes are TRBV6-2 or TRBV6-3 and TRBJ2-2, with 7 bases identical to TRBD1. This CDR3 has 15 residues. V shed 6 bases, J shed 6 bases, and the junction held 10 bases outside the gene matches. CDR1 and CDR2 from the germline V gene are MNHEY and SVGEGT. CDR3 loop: CASSLLTGVPGELFF. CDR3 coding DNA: TGTGCCAGCAGCTTACTCACAGGGGTTCCCGGGGAGCTGTTTTTT.

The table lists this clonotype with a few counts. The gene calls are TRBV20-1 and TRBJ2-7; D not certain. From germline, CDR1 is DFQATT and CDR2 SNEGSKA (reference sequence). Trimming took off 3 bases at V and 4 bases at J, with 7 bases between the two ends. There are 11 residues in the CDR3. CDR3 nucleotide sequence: TGCAGTGCTAGCGTGGGTTACGAGCAGTACTTC. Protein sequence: CSASVGYEQYF.

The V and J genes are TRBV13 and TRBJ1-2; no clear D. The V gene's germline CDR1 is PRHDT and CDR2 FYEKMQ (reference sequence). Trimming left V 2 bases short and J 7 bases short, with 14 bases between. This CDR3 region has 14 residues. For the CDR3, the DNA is TGTGCCAGCAGCTTAAGCGCTGGGGTCCGTGGCTACACCTTC. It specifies CASSLSAGVRGYTF.